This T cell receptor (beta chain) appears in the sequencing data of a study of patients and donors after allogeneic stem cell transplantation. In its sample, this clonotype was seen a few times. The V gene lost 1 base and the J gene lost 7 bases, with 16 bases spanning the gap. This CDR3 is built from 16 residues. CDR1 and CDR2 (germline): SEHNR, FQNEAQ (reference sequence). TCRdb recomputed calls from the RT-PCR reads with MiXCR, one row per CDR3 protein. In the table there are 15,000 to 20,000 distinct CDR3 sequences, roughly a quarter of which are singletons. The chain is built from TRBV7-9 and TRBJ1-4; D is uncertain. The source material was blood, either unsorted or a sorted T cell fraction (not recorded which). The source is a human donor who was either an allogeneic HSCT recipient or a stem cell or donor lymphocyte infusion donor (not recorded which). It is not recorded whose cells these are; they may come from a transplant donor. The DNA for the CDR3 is TGTGCCAGCAGCTTAGGCGCATGGGGTCGGGCTGAAAAACTGTTTTTT. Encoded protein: CASSLGAWGRAEKLFF. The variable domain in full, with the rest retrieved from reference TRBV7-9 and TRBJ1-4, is DTGVSQNPRHKITKRGQNVTFRCDPISEHNRLYWYRQTLGQGPEFLTYFQNEAQLEKSRLLSDRFSAERPKGSFSTLEIQRTEQGDSAMYLCASSLGAWGRAEKLFFGSGTQLSVL.